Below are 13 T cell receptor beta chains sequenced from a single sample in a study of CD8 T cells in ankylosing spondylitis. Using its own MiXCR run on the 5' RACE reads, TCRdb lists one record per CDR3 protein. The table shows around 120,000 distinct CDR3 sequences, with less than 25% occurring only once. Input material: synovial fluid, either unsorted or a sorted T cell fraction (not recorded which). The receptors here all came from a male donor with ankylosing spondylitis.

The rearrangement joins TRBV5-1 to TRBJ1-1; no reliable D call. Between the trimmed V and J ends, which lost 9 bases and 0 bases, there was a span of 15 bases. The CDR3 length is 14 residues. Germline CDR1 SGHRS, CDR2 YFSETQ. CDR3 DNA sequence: TGCGCCATCAGTGGACGGAGCATGAACACTGAAGCTTTCTTT. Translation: CAISGRSMNTEAFF.

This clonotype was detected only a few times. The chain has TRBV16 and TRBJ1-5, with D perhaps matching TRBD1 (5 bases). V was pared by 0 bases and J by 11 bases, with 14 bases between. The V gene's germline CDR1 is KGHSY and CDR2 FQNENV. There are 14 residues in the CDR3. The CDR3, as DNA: TGTGCCAGCAGCCAATCGACCAGGGAATCAGCCCAGCATTTT. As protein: CASSQSTRESAQHF.

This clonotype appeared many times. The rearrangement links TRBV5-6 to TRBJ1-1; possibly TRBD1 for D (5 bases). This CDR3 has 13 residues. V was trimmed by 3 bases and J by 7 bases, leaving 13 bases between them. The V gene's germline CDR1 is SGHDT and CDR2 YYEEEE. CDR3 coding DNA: TGTGCCAGCAGCTCGCCGGGACGGCTTGAAGCTTTCTTT. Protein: CASSSPGRLEAFF. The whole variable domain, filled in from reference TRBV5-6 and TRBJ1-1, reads DAGVTQSPTHLIKTRGQQVTLRCSPKSGHDTVSWYQQALGQGPQFIFQYYEEEERQRGNFPDRFSGHQFPNYSSELNVNALLLGDSALYLCASSSPGRLEAFFGQGTRLTVV.

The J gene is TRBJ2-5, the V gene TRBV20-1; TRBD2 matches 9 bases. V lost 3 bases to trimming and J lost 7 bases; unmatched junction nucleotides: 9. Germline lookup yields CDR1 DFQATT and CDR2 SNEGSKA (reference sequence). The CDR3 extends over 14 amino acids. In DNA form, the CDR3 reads TGCAGTGCTAGCCAGCGGGAGGACGTAGGGACCCAGTACTTC. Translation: CSASQREDVGTQYF.

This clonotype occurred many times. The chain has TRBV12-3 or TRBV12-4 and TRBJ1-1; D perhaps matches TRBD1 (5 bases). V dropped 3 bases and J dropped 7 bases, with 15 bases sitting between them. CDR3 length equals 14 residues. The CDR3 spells CASSFQGAQGEAFF. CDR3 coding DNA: TGTGCCAGCAGTTTTCAAGGGGCGCAGGGTGAAGCTTTCTTT.

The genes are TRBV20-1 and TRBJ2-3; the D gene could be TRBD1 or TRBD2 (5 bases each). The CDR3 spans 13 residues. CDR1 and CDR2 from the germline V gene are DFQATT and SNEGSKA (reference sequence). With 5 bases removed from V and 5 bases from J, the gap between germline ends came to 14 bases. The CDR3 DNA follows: TGCAGTGCTCGTCAGGGTGGGGGAGATACGCAGTATTTT. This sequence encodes CSARQGGGDTQYF.

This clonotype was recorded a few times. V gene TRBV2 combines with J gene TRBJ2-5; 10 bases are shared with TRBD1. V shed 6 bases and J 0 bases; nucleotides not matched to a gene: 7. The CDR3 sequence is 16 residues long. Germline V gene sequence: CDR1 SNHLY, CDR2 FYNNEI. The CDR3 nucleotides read TGTGCCAGCAGCAAAGGGACAGGGGCTCACCAAGAGACCCAGTACTTC. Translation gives CASSKGTGAHQETQYF.

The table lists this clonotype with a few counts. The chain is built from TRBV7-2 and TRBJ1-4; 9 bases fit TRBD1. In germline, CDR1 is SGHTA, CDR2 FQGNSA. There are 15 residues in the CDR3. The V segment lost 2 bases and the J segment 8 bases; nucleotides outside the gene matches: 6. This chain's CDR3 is CASSLPGQGGEKLFF. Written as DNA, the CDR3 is TGTGCCAGCAGCTTACCGGGACAGGGAGGGGAAAAACTGTTTTTT.

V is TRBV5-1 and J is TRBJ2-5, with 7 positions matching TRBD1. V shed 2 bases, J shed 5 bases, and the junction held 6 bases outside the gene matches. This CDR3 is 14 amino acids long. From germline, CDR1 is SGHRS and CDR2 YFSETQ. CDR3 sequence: CASSLWDRRETQYF. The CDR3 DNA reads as TGCGCCAGCAGCTTATGGGACAGAAGGGAGACCCAGTACTTC.

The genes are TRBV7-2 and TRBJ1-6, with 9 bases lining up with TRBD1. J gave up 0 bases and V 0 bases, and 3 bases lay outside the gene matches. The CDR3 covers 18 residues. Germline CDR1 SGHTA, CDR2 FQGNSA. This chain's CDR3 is CASSLAPGQGSYNSPLHF. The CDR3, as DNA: TGTGCCAGCAGCTTAGCCCCGGGACAGGGCTCCTATAATTCACCCCTCCACTTT.

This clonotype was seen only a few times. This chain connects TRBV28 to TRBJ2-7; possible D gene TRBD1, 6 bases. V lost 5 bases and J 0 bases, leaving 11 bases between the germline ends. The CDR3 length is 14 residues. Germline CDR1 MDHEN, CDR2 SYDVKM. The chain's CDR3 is CASSTRTVSYEQYV. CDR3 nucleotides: TGTGCCAGCAGTACCCGGACAGTCTCCTACGAGCAGTACGTC.

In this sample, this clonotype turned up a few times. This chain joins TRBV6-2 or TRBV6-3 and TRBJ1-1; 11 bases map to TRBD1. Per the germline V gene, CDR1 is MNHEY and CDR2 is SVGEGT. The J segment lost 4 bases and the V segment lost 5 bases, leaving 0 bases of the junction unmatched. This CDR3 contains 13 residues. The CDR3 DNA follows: TGTGCCAGCAGTGGACAGGGGGCCACTGAAGCTTTCTTT. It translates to CASSGQGATEAFF.

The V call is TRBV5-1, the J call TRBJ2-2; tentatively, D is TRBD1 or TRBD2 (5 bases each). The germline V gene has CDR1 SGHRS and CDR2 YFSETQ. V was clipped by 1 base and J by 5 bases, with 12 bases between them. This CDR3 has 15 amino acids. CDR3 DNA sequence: TGCGCCAGCAGCTTGTCAGGGACGGGGACCGGGGAGCTGTTTTTT. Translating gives CASSLSGTGTGELFF.